The T cell receptor beta chain described here comes from a study of TIL therapy for anti-PD-1-resistant metastatic lung cancer. The study's findings and limits: Many TIL product clones were absent from baseline tumor, suggesting clonal contraction.

As regards this clone: Its antigen is still unknown.

The time point was: pre-treatment sample, taken before nivolumab and TIL therapy. Tumor tissue came from excised metastases, mostly pleural nodules or supraclavicular lymph nodes. Stage 4 NSCLC adults joined between late 2017 and January 2020. Sequencing used immunoSEQ v3. Survey-level samples got 2 million to 2.5 million read pairs; deep-level samples got roughly 4.5-6 million. Some clones are missing from TCRdb's copy, which holds only in-frame ones; the method was immunoSEQ multiplex PCR. The sample includes over 20,000 clones, 55% to 75% of them seen just once. Looked up from germline, CDR1 is SNHLY and CDR2 is FYNNEI. The CDR3 spans 12 residues. Trimming left V 6 bases short and J 15 bases short, with 18 bases between.

The sequencing here drew on tumor tissue, taken at baseline. The chain has TRBV2 and TRBJ2-1; D not resolved. The TCR sequence derives from a person between 25 and 80 years old with non-small cell lung cancer. This CDR3 is CASSLRRTLGFF. The CDR3 DNA reads TGTGCCAGCAGCCTCCGCCGAACTCTTGGGTTCTTC. The whole variable domain, remainder taken from reference TRBV2 and TRBJ2-1, is EPEVTQTPSHQVTQMGQEVILRCVPISNHLYFYWYRQILGQKVEFLVSFYNNEISEKSEIFDDQFSVERPDGSNFTLKIRSTKLEDSAMYFCASSLRRTLGFFGPGTRLTVL.